This record looks at one T cell receptor (beta chain) sequence and its context. What it recognizes is unknown. Trimming removed 7 bases from V and 3 bases from J, with 14 bases in between. The V gene's germline CDR1 is MNHNY and CDR2 SVGAGI (reference sequence). The CDR3 sequence is 14 residues long. This specimen belongs to a study of OX40 agonist ivuxolimab in advanced cancers. Overall study results and limits: Dosing at 0.1 to 3.0 mg/kg was accompanied by clonal expansion of CD4+ and CD8+ blood T cells by week 6. Partly responding patients at 0.1-3.0 mg/kg showed some of the smallest clonal expansion. Some nonresponders additionally presented with little normalized T-cell clonal expansion.

Libraries were prepared by immunoSEQ multiplex PCR; TCRdb keeps only in-frame clonotypes and omits some of them. This sample has 45,000 to 50,000 clones, with around 85% found just once. The specimen was CD4+ or CD8+ T cells sorted from blood, collected in a trial of the OX40 agonist ivuxolimab. The sequence was collected from an adult with an advanced solid tumor such as melanoma, head and neck, liver or kidney cancer. The chain has TRBV6-6 and TRBJ2-3; no definite D call. CDR3 sequence reads: CASTPKGNTDTQYF. CDR3 coding DNA: TGTGCCAGCACCCCGAAGGGTAATACAGATACGCAGTATTTT.